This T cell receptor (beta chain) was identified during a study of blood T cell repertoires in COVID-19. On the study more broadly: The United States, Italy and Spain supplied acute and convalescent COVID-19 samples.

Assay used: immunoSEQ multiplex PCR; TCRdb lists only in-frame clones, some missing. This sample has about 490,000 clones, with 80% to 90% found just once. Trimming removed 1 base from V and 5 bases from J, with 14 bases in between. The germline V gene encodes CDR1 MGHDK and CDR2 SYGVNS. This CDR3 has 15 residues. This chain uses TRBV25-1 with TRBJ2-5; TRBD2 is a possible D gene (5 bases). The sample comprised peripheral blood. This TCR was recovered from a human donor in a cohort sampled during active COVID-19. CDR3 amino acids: CASSESGNSRETQYF. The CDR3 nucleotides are TGTGCCAGCAGTGAATCGGGAAATAGTCGGGAGACCCAGTACTTC.